The T cell receptor beta chain described here comes from a study of T cell responses to AZD1222 COVID-19 vaccine. Some clones are missing from TCRdb's copy, which holds only in-frame ones; the method was immunoSEQ multiplex PCR. Counted here are about 180,000 clones, 90% to 95% occurring once; the ten biggest clones make up around 1.6%. Per germline, CDR1 SGDLS and CDR2 YYNGEE. The CDR3 is made up of 18 amino acids. V lost 0 bases, J lost 5 bases, and 21 bases lay in between. Sequencing used peripheral blood, obtained 28 days after the second AZD1222 dose. This TCR came from an adult who received the AZD1222 COVID-19 vaccine. The chain carries TRBV9 and TRBJ1-3; D not certain. The CDR3 bases are TGTGCCAGCAGCGTAGCAGACATCCGGACGGAACCACGAAACACCATATATTTT. Its protein is CASSVADIRTEPRNTIYF.